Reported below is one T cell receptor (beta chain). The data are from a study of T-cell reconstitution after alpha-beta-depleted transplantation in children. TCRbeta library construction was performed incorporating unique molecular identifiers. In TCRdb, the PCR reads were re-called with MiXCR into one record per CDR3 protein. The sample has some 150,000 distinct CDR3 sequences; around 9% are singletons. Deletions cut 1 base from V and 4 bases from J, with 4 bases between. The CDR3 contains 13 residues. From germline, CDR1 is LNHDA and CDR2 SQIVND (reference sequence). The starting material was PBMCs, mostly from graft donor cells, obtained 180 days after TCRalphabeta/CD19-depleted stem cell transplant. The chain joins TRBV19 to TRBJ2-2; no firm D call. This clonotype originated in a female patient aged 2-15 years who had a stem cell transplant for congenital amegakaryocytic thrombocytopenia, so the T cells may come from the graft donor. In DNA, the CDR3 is TGTGCCAGTAGTATAGGCAGCACCGGGGAGCTGTTTTTT. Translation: CASSIGSTGELFF.